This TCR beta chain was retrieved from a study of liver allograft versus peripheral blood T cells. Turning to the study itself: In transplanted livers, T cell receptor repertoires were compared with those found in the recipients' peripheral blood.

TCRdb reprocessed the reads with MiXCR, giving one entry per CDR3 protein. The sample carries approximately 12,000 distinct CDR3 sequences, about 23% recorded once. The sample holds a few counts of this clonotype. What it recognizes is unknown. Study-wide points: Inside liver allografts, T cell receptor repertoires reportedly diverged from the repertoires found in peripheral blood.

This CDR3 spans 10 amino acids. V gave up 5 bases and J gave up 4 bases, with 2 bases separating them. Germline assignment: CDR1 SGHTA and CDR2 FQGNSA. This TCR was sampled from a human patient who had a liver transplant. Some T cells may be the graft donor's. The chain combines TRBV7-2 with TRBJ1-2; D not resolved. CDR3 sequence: CASSLYGYTF. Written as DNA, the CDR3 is TGTGCCAGCAGCCTCTATGGCTACACCTTC.